This TCR beta chain is drawn from a study of OX40 agonist ivuxolimab in advanced cancers. Study summary: Ivuxolimab, which patients received intravenously every 2 weeks, was dosed at 0.01 to 10 mg/kg. Patients with hepatocellular carcinoma, melanoma, renal cell or head and neck cancer made up the dose-escalation patients.

Study-level findings and limits: On average, CD8+ T cells had more expanded clones than CD4+.

Repertoires were generated with immunoSEQ multiplex PCR, while TCRdb's copy carries only in-frame clones and drops some. Among 70,000 to 90,000 clones listed, 85% to 90% were seen once. Trimming took 0 bases from V and 1 from J, leaving 8 bases between them. Germline values: CDR1 SGHRS, CDR2 YFSETQ. This CDR3 has 15 amino acids. Points on this clone: Its antigen is not identified.

A history of autoimmune disease or systemic immunosuppression excluded patients. The sequence was collected from an adult with an advanced solid tumor such as melanoma, head and neck, liver or kidney cancer. The chain carries TRBV5-1 and TRBJ2-1, with D hard to call. Here the sequenced sample was CD4+ or CD8+ T cells sorted from blood, taken in a trial of the OX40 agonist ivuxolimab. The CDR3 spells CASSLESASYNEQFF. The CDR3 region has the DNA TGCGCCAGCAGCTTGGAGTCGGCATCCTACAATGAGCAGTTCTTC. The entire variable domain, with the rest obtained from reference TRBV5-1 and TRBJ2-1, is as follows: KAGVTQTPRYLIKTRGQQVTLSCSPISGHRSVSWYQQTPGQGLQFLFEYFSETQRNKGNFPGRFSGRQFSNSRSEMNVSTLELGDSALYLCASSLESASYNEQFFGPGTRLTVL.